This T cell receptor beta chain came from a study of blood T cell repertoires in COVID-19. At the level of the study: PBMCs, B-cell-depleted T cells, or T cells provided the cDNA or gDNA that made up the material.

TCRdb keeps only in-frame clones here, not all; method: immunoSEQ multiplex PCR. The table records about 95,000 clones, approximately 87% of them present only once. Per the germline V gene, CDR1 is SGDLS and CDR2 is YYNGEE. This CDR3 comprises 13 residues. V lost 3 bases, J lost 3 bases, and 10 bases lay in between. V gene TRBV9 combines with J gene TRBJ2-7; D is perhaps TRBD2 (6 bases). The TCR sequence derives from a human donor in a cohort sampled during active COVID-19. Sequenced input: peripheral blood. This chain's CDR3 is CASSGPGLYEQYF. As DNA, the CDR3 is TGTGCCAGCAGCGGACCGGGACTCTACGAGCAGTACTTC.